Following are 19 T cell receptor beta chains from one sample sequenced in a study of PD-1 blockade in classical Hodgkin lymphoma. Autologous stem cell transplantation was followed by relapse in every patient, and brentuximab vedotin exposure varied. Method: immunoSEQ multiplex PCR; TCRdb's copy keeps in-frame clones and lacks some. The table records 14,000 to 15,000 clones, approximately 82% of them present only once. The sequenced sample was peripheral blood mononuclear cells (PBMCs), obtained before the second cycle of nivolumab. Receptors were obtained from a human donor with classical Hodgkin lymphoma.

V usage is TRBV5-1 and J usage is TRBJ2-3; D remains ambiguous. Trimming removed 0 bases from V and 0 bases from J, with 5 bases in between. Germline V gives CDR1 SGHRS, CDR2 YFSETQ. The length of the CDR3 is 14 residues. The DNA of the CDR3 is TGCGCCAGCAGCTTGGAAGGTAGCACAGATACGCAGTATTTT. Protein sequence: CASSLEGSTDTQYF.

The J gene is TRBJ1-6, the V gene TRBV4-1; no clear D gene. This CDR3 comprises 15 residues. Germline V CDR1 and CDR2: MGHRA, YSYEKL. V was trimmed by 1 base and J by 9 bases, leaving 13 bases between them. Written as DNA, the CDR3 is TGCGCCAGCAGCCAAGGTGAAGGGCCAGGTTCACCCCTCCACTTT. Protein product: CASSQGEGPGSPLHF.

The CDR3 sequence: CASSFGGHSYNEQFF. CDR3 nucleotide sequence: TGTGCCAGCAGTTTCGGGGGCCACTCCTACAATGAGCAGTTCTTC. The V call is TRBV25-1, the J call TRBJ2-1; either TRBD1 or TRBD2 may fit D (6 bases each). V was cut by 5 bases and J by 0 bases, with 11 bases left in between. CDR3 size: 15 residues. In germline, CDR1 is MGHDK, CDR2 SYGVNS.

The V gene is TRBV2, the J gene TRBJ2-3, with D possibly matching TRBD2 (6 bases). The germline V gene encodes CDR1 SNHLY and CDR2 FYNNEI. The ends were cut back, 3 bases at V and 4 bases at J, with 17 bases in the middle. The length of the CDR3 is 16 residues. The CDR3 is CASSDEAGRLADTQYF. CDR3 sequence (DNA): TGTGCCAGCAGTGATGAGGCGGGGAGGTTGGCAGATACGCAGTATTTT.

This CDR3 is CASSLPYSLNEQFF. The CDR3 nucleotides are TGCGCCAGCAGCTTACCTTACTCCCTTAATGAGCAGTTCTTC. The genes are TRBV5-1 and TRBJ2-1; D gene uncertain. Germline V gene lookup returns CDR1 SGHRS and CDR2 YFSETQ. V gave up 2 bases and J gave up 7 bases, with 13 bases separating them. The length of the CDR3 is 14 residues.

The CDR3 DNA sequence: TGTGCCAGCAGCTCCCAGGGTTACACTGAAGCTTTCTTT. Translation: CASSSQGYTEAFF. The chain couples TRBV7-9 to TRBJ1-1; D might be TRBD1 (5 bases). CDR1 and CDR2 from the germline V gene are SEHNR and FQNEAQ (reference sequence). Trimming took 4 bases from V and 3 from J, leaving 9 bases between them. The CDR3 totals 13 residues.

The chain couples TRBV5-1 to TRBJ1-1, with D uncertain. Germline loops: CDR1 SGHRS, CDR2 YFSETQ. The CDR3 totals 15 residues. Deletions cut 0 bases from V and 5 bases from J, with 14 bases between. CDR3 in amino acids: CASSLGAAMFTEAFF. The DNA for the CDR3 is TGCGCCAGCAGCTTGGGGGCAGCTATGTTTACTGAAGCTTTCTTT.

The CDR3, as DNA: TGTGCCAGCAGCTTCGGGCAGCCGTACCAAGAGACCCAGTACTTC. Translated: CASSFGQPYQETQYF. This chain uses TRBV5-6 with TRBJ2-5; no clear D. Trimming left V 2 bases short and J 0 bases short, with 11 bases between. Germline assignment: CDR1 SGHDT and CDR2 YYEEEE. The CDR3 runs 15 residues.

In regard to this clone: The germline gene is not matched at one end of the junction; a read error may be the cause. CDR3 coding DNA: TGTGCCAGCAGCATAGCGGGGACCTCCTACAATGAGCAGTTCTTC. Protein sequence: CASSIAGTSYNEQFF. This chain uses TRBV7-2 with TRBJ2-1, with 8 nucleotides matching TRBD2. Germline CDR1 SGHTA, CDR2 FQGNSA. This CDR3 contains 15 residues. The entire variable domain, with the rest obtained from reference TRBV7-2 and TRBJ2-1, is as follows: GAGVSQSPSNKVTEKGKDVELRCDPISGHTALYWYRQSLGQGLEFLIYFQGNSAPDKSGLPSDRFSAERTGGSVSTLTIQRTQQEDSAVYLCASSIAGTSYNEQFFGPGTRLTVL.

CDR3 amino acids: CSVEDYADTQYF. The CDR3 DNA reads as TGCAGCGTTGAAGATTACGCAGATACGCAGTATTTT. The V gene is TRBV29-1, the J gene TRBJ2-3; D is unclear. Trimming stripped 0 bases from V and 4 bases from J, with 5 bases between. The CDR3 loop spans 12 amino acids. The germline V gene has CDR1 SQVTM and CDR2 ANQGSEA.

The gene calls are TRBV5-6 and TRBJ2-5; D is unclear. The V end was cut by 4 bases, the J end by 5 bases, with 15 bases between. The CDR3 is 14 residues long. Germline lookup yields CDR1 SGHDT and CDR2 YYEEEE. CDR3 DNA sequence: TGTGCCAGCAGCCTACAGACCTCCTGGGAGACCCAGTACTTC. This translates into CASSLQTSWETQYF.

In DNA, the CDR3 is TGTGCCAGCAGTTATAATAGGGTTCTCTGGGGTAATGAGCAGTTCTTC. It yields the protein CASSYNRVLWGNEQFF. The V and J genes are TRBV6-5 and TRBJ2-1; no reliable D call. Trimming shortened V by 3 bases and J by 7 bases, and 19 bases separated the two germline ends. The CDR3 is 16 residues long. The germline V gene has CDR1 MNHEY and CDR2 SVGAGI.

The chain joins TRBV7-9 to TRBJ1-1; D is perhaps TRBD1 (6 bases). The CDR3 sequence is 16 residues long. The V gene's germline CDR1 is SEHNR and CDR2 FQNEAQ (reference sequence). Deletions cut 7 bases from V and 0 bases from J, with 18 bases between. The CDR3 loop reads CASNKGGGPMNTEAFF. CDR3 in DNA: TGTGCCAGCAACAAAGGGGGGGGCCCCATGAACACTGAAGCTTTCTTT.

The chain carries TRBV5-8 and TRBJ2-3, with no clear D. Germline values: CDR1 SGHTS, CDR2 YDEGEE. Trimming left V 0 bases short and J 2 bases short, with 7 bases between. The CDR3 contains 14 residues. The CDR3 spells CASSLGLYTDTQYF. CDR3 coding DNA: TGTGCCAGCAGCTTGGGGCTGTACACAGATACGCAGTATTTT.

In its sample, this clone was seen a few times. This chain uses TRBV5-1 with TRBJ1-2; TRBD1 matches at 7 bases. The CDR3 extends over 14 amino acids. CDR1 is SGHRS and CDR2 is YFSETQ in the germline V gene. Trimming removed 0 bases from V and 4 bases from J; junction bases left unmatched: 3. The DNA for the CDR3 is TGCGCCAGCAGCTTGGAGGGGGCGGCCTATGGCTACACCTTC. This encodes CASSLEGAAYGYTF.

This CDR3 is CASSSRQGHYGYTF. The CDR3 nucleotides read TGTGCCAGCAGTTCCCGACAGGGGCACTATGGCTACACCTTC. The chain joins TRBV27 to TRBJ1-2, with TRBD1 matching over 8 bases. Losses at the gene ends were 4 bases for V and 3 bases for J; bases not matched to a gene: 4. There are 14 residues in the CDR3. Germline-derived CDR1 and CDR2 are MNHEY and SMNVEV (reference sequence).

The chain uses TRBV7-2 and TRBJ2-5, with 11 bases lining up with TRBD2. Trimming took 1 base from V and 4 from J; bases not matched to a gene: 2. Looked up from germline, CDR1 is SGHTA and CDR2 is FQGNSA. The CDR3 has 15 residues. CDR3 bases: TGTGCCAGCAGCTTAGGGCTAGCGGGAGGAGAGACCCAGTACTTC. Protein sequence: CASSLGLAGGETQYF.

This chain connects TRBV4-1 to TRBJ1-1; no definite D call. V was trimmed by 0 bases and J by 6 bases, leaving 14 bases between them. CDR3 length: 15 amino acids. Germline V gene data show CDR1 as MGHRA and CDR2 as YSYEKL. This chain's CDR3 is CASSQDQAGLPEAFF. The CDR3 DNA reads TGCGCCAGCAGCCAAGATCAAGCAGGATTGCCTGAAGCTTTCTTT.

CDR3 protein: CASSEAKGSPLHF. As DNA, the CDR3 is TGTGCCAGCAGTGAAGCTAAGGGCTCACCCCTCCACTTT. The chain recombines TRBV2 with TRBJ1-6; D gene ambiguous. The germline gives CDR1 SNHLY, CDR2 FYNNEI. The CDR3 consists of 13 residues. V lost 0 bases to trimming and J lost 10 bases, with 7 bases between them.